Listed below are T cell receptor beta chains from one sample, sequenced in a study of cytomegalovirus exposure and HLA in healthy donors. Clones were read by immunoSEQ multiplex PCR, and TCRdb kept only the in-frame ones, dropping some. The table includes 150,000 or so clones, 80% to 90% detected once. The specimen sequenced was PBMCs. The source is a young woman in good health and CMV-seronegative. CDR3s include the opening cysteine and the closing phenylalanine or tryptophan. Fields, in order: clone size, D gene, V gene, CDR3 protein. D genes are given only for firm matches. A row's size may be missing; if present it is once, few, many or a size class.

clone size: -; D gene: -; V gene: TRBV6-5; CDR3 protein: CASRSTGSNYGYTF
clone size: -; D gene: -; V gene: TRBV5-8; CDR3 protein: CASSPTRDFNYGYTF
clone size: -; D gene: -; V gene: TRBV5-1; CDR3 protein: CASSLGSGSSYNEQFF
clone size: -; D gene: TRBD1; V gene: TRBV11-2; CDR3 protein: CASSPERGLYNEQFF
clone size: -; D gene: -; V gene: TRBV7-9; CDR3 protein: CASSSGMSADTQYF
clone size: -; D gene: -; V gene: TRBV5-1; CDR3 protein: CASRFGHYEQYF
clone size: -; D gene: -; V gene: TRBV7-9; CDR3 protein: CASSAQAISVGYTF
clone size: few; D gene: -; V gene: TRBV2; CDR3 protein: CASSPDSSIGGYTF
clone size: -; D gene: TRBD2; V gene: TRBV19; CDR3 protein: CASSIGLAAGETQYF
clone size: -; D gene: TRBD1; V gene: TRBV7-3; CDR3 protein: CASSLTGGDGYTF
clone size: -; D gene: -; V gene: TRBV5-1; CDR3 protein: CASSIGQNTEAFF
clone size: -; D gene: -; V gene: TRBV11-2; CDR3 protein: CASSLRGSYSYEQYF
clone size: few; D gene: -; V gene: TRBV6-5; CDR3 protein: CASSVQGGSNQPQHF
clone size: -; D gene: -; V gene: TRBV5-1; CDR3 protein: CASSYTGSDTGELFF
clone size: -; D gene: TRBD1; V gene: TRBV4-1; CDR3 protein: CASSQGATGGSPLHF
clone size: -; D gene: TRBD1; V gene: TRBV19; CDR3 protein: CASSIGQGHQPQHF
clone size: -; D gene: -; V gene: TRBV7-3; CDR3 protein: CASSIYGGRDEAFF
clone size: -; D gene: -; V gene: TRBV19; CDR3 protein: CASSRTDPFTGTEAFF
clone size: -; D gene: -; V gene: TRBV7-9; CDR3 protein: CASSAPRDTSSGNTIYF
clone size: -; D gene: -; V gene: TRBV29-1; CDR3 protein: CSVGAGAAYEQYF
clone size: -; D gene: -; V gene: TRBV6-5; CDR3 protein: CASSYEASNLRPQHF
clone size: -; D gene: TRBD2; V gene: TRBV10-3; CDR3 protein: CAISEAGGPPDTQYF
clone size: -; D gene: -; V gene: TRBV6-1; CDR3 protein: CASSELSGLGDEKLFF
clone size: -; D gene: TRBD1; V gene: TRBV7-3; CDR3 protein: CASSSPGQGGTGELFF
clone size: -; D gene: -; V gene: TRBV2; CDR3 protein: CASKGAPYEQYF
clone size: -; D gene: -; V gene: TRBV9; CDR3 protein: CASSPPGGRGIEQYF
clone size: once; D gene: -; V gene: TRBV9; CDR3 protein: CASSEQITGISSYEQYF
clone size: -; D gene: TRBD1; V gene: TRBV2; CDR3 protein: CASSKDRDKNIQYF
clone size: once; D gene: TRBD1; V gene: TRBV11-1; CDR3 protein: CASAGGYADTQYF
clone size: -; D gene: -; V gene: TRBV27; CDR3 protein: CASSSKPSSYEQYF
clone size: -; D gene: -; V gene: TRBV13; CDR3 protein: CASSSREGLDEQFF
clone size: -; D gene: -; V gene: TRBV2; CDR3 protein: CASRGQGSGNTIYF
clone size: -; D gene: -; V gene: TRBV2; CDR3 protein: CASKQGPWTNEKLFF